A selection of T cell receptor beta chains follows, all from one sample in a study of cytomegalovirus exposure and HLA in healthy donors. Assay: immunoSEQ multiplex PCR; the TCRdb copy retains only in-frame clones and omits some. This table has fewer than 120,000 clones, 70% to 90% appearing once. Sequencing was carried out using PBMCs. These receptors were collected from a man between 35 and 55 years old in good health and CMV-seronegative. Both conserved end residues are part of each CDR3. D genes are given only for firm matches. Not every row has a clone size; where given, it reads once, few, many or a size class.

TRBV10-3	-	-	TRBJ2-5	CASSGGGSQETQYF	TGTGCCAGCTCCGGGGGAGGATCACAAGAGACCCAGTACTTC
TRBV4-2	TRBD1	-	TRBJ1-5	CASSPVQGAEQPQHF	TGTGCCAGCAGCCCTGTACAGGGGGCGGAACAGCCCCAGCATTTT
TRBV7-9	-	-	TRBJ1-5	CASSLRSQPQHF	TGTGCCAGCAGCTTAAGGAGTCAGCCCCAGCATTTT
TRBV19	TRBD1	-	TRBJ2-5	CASSMGQASQETQYF	TGTGCCAGTAGTATGGGACAGGCGAGCCAAGAGACCCAGTACTTC
TRBV4-1	-	-	TRBJ1-4	CASSHRQLNNEKLFF	TGCGCCAGCAGCCACAGACAGTTGAATAATGAAAAACTGTTTTTT
TRBV28	TRBD1	-	TRBJ1-2	CASGQGISVFNYGYTF	TGTGCCAGCGGACAGGGAATTTCGGTATTTAACTATGGCTACACCTTC
TRBV4-1	-	-	TRBJ2-7	CASSQVGAGSYEQYF	TGCGCCAGCAGCCAAGTCGGAGCAGGGTCGTACGAGCAGTACTTC
TRBV28	-	-	TRBJ1-4	CASSALGQNEKLFF	TGTGCCAGCAGTGCTCTCGGACAGAATGAAAAACTGTTTTTT
TRBV9	TRBD1	once	TRBJ2-6	CASSATGAWGANVLTF	TGTGCCAGCAGCGCAACAGGGGCCTGGGGGGCCAACGTCCTGACTTTC
TRBV29-1	TRBD1	-	TRBJ2-6	CSVPSGQGALSGANVLTF	TGCAGCGTGCCATCCGGACAGGGGGCCCTCTCTGGGGCCAACGTCCTGACTTTC
TRBV5-1	TRBD2	once	TRBJ2-1	CASSSGTSSLSYNEQFF	TGCGCCAGCAGCTCCGGGACTAGCTCTCTCTCCTACAATGAGCAGTTCTTC
TRBV5-8	TRBD1	-	TRBJ2-3	CASSLEQGTDTQYF	TGTGCCAGCAGCTTGGAACAGGGGACAGATACGCAGTATTTT
TRBV28	-	-	TRBJ1-5	CASSLRQTLPNQPQHF	TGTGCCAGCAGTTTAAGACAGACGCTACCCAATCAGCCCCAGCATTTT
TRBV18	-	-	TRBJ1-1	CASLQGGTEAFF	TGTGCCAGCCTACAGGGTGGAACTGAAGCTTTCTTT
TRBV6-5	-	few	TRBJ1-1	CASSYSSTGLDAFF	TGTGCCAGCAGTTACTCTAGCACAGGGTTGGATGCTTTCTTT
TRBV29-1	TRBD2	-	TRBJ2-5	CSVSSIAGGQETQYF	TGCAGCGTTAGCTCCATAGCGGGGGGTCAAGAGACCCAGTACTTC
TRBV7-6	TRBD2	-	TRBJ2-2	CASSLGAGGPGTGELFF	TGTGCCAGCAGCTTAGGAGCGGGGGGGCCGGGTACCGGGGAGCTGTTTTTT
TRBV5-1	TRBD1	-	TRBJ1-3	CASSFVGQGSGNTIYF	TGCGCCAGCAGCTTTGTGGGACAGGGCTCGGGAAACACCATATATTTT
TRBV19	-	-	TRBJ1-4	CASSGINKSNEKLFF	TGTGCCAGTAGTGGTATCAACAAATCTAATGAAAAACTGTTTTTT
TRBV6-5	TRBD1	-	TRBJ2-1	CASSPRQGRSNEQFF	TGTGCCAGCTCCCCTCGACAGGGGAGAAGCAATGAGCAGTTCTTC
TRBV5-1	-	-	TRBJ1-4	CASSLAGRTTNEKLFF	TGCGCCAGCAGCTTGGCGGGGAGGACAACTAATGAAAAACTGTTTTTT
TRBV9	-	few	TRBJ2-1	CASSATDRYNEQFF	TGTGCCAGCAGCGCAACCGACAGGTACAATGAGCAGTTCTTC
TRBV5-1	TRBD1	-	TRBJ1-1	CASSSGTGMNTEAFF	TGCGCCAGCAGCTCCGGGACAGGAATGAACACTGAAGCTTTCTTT
TRBV2	TRBD2	-	TRBJ2-3	CASSAGGNTDTQYF	TGTGCCAGCTCTGCGGGGGGGAACACAGATACGCAGTATTTT
TRBV9	-	-	TRBJ2-3	CASSARTDAPDTQYF	TGTGCCAGCAGCGCCCGGACAGATGCGCCAGATACGCAGTATTTT
TRBV5-4	TRBD2	-	TRBJ2-1	CASSLGTSGLYNEQFF	TGTGCCAGCAGCCTAGGGACTAGCGGGTTATACAATGAGCAGTTCTTC
TRBV4-3	-	-	TRBJ1-4	CASSQRQGGWLEKLFF	TGCGCCAGCAGCCAGAGGCAGGGTGGTTGGTTAGAAAAACTGTTTTTT
TRBV6-4	-	once	TRBJ1-1	CASSQFGVEGEAFF	TGTGCCAGCAGCCAGTTTGGGGTGGAGGGTGAAGCTTTCTTT
TRBV5-6	-	-	TRBJ1-1	CASSLVRGTEAFF	TGTGCCAGCAGCTTGGTGCGGGGAACTGAAGCTTTCTTT
TRBV5-4	TRBD1	-	TRBJ1-1	CASSAQGARTEAFF	TGTGCCAGCAGCGCCCAGGGGGCGCGCACTGAAGCTTTCTTT
TRBV29-1	TRBD1	few	TRBJ2-1	CSVGDRKYNEQFF	TGCAGCGTCGGGGACAGGAAATACAATGAGCAGTTCTTC
TRBV19	-	-	TRBJ1-1	CASSSQGRYEAFF	TGTGCCAGTAGTTCCCAGGGGCGGTATGAAGCTTTCTTT
TRBV25-1	TRBD1	-	TRBJ1-3	CASTAGTGGRNTIYF	TGTGCCAGCACCGCGGGGACAGGGGGAAGAAACACCATATATTTT
TRBV6-5	TRBD1	-	TRBJ2-7	CASSRDRRGEQYF	TGTGCCAGCAGCCGGGACAGGCGAGGCGAGCAGTACTTC
TRBV30	TRBD1	-	TRBJ1-4	CAWSLSGQGAQKLFF	TGTGCCTGGAGTCTTTCCGGGCAGGGGGCTCAAAAACTGTTTTTT
TRBV30	TRBD1	-	TRBJ1-2	CAQGGLYGYTF	TGTGCCCAGGGGGGCCTCTATGGCTACACCTTC
TRBV13	-	-	TRBJ2-1	CASSLDRETQYNEQFF	TGTGCCAGCAGCTTAGACAGAGAGACACAATACAATGAGCAGTTCTTC
TRBV9	TRBD2	-	TRBJ2-7	CASSPLGTSGLYEQYF	TGTGCCAGCAGCCCCCTCGGGACTAGCGGGCTCTACGAGCAGTACTTC
TRBV10-3	TRBD1	-	TRBJ1-2	CAINEPLKTGTGAGYTF	TGTGCCATCAACGAGCCCTTAAAAACCGGGACAGGGGCTGGCTACACCTTC
TRBV6-5	TRBD1	few	TRBJ1-2	CASRGQGLTF	TGTGCCAGCAGAGGACAGGGACTCACCTTC
TRBV15	TRBD1	-	TRBJ1-3	CATSREGTGRSGNTIYF	TGTGCCACCAGCAGAGAGGGGACAGGGCGATCTGGAAACACCATATATTTT
TRBV6-1	TRBD1	-	TRBJ2-7	CASSAPTGGLYEQYF	TGTGCCAGCAGTGCCCCGACAGGGGGCCTCTACGAGCAGTACTTC
TRBV4-2	-	once	TRBJ2-3	CASSPPGRVSTDTQYF	TGTGCCAGCAGCCCCCCGGGTCGAGTAAGCACAGATACGCAGTATTTT
TRBV9	-	few	TRBJ1-1	CASSVGAGVNTEAFF	TGTGCCAGCAGCGTAGGAGCAGGGGTGAACACTGAAGCTTTCTTT
TRBV27	-	-	TRBJ2-2	CASSPPLGELFF	TGTGCCAGCAGTCCTCCACTCGGGGAGCTGTTTTTT
TRBV6-1	-	few	TRBJ1-1	CASSLSRANTEAFF	TGTGCCAGCAGCCTCAGCAGGGCGAACACTGAAGCTTTCTTT
TRBV28	-	-	TRBJ1-1	CASSLRGAEAFF	TGTGCCAGCAGCCTCCGGGGAGCTGAAGCTTTCTTT
TRBV2	TRBD1	-	TRBJ2-7	CASSETTGVEMYEQYF	TGTGCCAGCAGTGAGACGACAGGGGTGGAGATGTACGAGCAGTACTTC
TRBV5-1	-	-	TRBJ1-5	CASSLEGGSNQPQHF	TGCGCCAGCAGCTTGGAAGGGGGATCCAATCAGCCCCAGCATTTT
TRBV5-4	TRBD1	-	TRBJ2-5	CASSVTGGETQYF	TGTGCCAGCAGCGTGACAGGGGGGGAGACCCAGTACTTC
TRBV15	-	-	TRBJ1-1	CATSRSSLPGQLNTEAFF	TGTGCCACCAGCAGATCCTCTCTGCCGGGACAATTGAACACTGAAGCTTTCTTT
TRBV7-3	-	-	TRBJ2-3	CASSAQGITTDTQYF	TGTGCCAGCAGCGCACAGGGAATCACCACAGATACGCAGTATTTT
TRBV5-1	-	-	TRBJ1-2	CASSLLPGEDGYTF	TGCGCCAGCAGCTTACTGCCGGGGGAGGATGGCTACACCTTC
TRBV6-4	TRBD1	-	TRBJ2-2	CASSGTGDTGELFF	TGTGCCAGCAGTGGGACAGGGGACACCGGGGAGCTGTTTTTT
TRBV7-9	TRBD1	-	TRBJ2-7	CASSFFGTGSSYEQYF	TGTGCCAGCAGCTTTTTCGGGACAGGGAGCTCCTACGAGCAGTACTTC